Sequencing of this T cell receptor beta chain was carried out in a study of cytomegalovirus exposure and HLA in healthy donors. Germline V lookup: CDR1 MNHNS, CDR2 SASEGT. The V gene lost 1 base and the J gene lost 5 bases, with 11 bases spanning the gap. The CDR3 covers 15 residues. 60 Vbeta and 13 Jbeta primers were used in PCR. Here immunoSEQ multiplex PCR was the method, and the copy in TCRdb shows in-frame clones only, minus some. Seen here are about 160,000 clones, about 85% observed once, and the top ten hold 1%. This clone was seen more than once but under ten times. The sequence derives from a boy between 2 and 10 years old in good health and CMV-seronegative. Sequences were obtained from PBMCs. The chain is built from TRBV6-1 and TRBJ2-2; a possible D gene is TRBD1 (6 bases). Here the CDR3 reads CASSEDPDRTGELFF. Written as DNA, the CDR3 is TGTGCCAGCAGTGAAGATCCAGACAGGACCGGGGAGCTGTTTTTT.